The clone carrying this T cell receptor (beta chain) was seen a handful of times. The antigen remains unidentified. Active moderate-to-severe ophthalmopathy, Clinical Activity Score at least 3, NOSPECS at least 4, under 3 months' duration. Pregnant or lactating patients were excluded, as were those with uncontrolled infection or other autoimmune disease. This sample is drawn from a study of T cells in Graves' hyperthyroidism and ophthalmopathy. Germline assignment: CDR1 PRHDT and CDR2 FYEKMQ (reference sequence). With 4 bases removed from V and 2 bases from J, the gap between germline ends came to 17 bases. There are 17 residues in the CDR3. General study findings and limits: Ophthalmopathy, as predicted by the model, came a median 6.5 months after the prediction.

TCR beta CDR3 regions were amplified from RNA transcripts. HTBI primers drove first-round RT-PCR of the TCR CDR3. TCRdb itself ran the multiplex PCR reads through MiXCR, one entry per CDR3 protein. The sample shows about 460,000 distinct CDR3 sequences, about 22% of them seen only once. V gene TRBV13 combines with J gene TRBJ2-2; D not resolved. This sequence was found in a woman between 70 and 85 years old with Graves' ophthalmopathy. The sequenced material came from blood. CDR3 sequence reads: CASSSPLITTNTGELFF. CDR3 sequence (DNA): TGTGCCAGCAGCTCTCCCTTAATCACCACTAACACCGGGGAGCTGTTTTTT.